This is a list of T cell receptor beta chains from one sample in a study of T cell responses to AZD1222 COVID-19 vaccine. Sequenced by immunoSEQ multiplex PCR; TCRdb stores in-frame clones only, minus some. The data contain over 110,000 clones, approximately 90% of them singletons. The sequencing here drew on peripheral blood, taken 28 days after the second AZD1222 dose. These receptors were taken from an adult who received the AZD1222 COVID-19 vaccine. CDR3s include the opening cysteine and the closing phenylalanine or tryptophan. A D gene is named only where the DNA matches it firmly.

v_gene: TRBV7-8; d_gene: .; j_gene: TRBJ2-7; CDR3aa: CASSLAEGRHEQYF; CDR3nt: TGTGCCAGCAGCTTAGCGGAGGGCCGCCACGAGCAGTACTTC
v_gene: TRBV7-9; d_gene: TRBD1; j_gene: TRBJ1-3; CDR3aa: CASSSTRQGGRNTIYF; CDR3nt: TGTGCCAGCAGCTCTACAAGACAGGGAGGCAGAAACACCATATATTTT
v_gene: TRBV15; d_gene: .; j_gene: TRBJ2-2; CDR3aa: CATSRDLGNGELFF; CDR3nt: TGTGCCACCAGCAGAGATCTAGGAAACGGGGAGCTGTTTTTT
v_gene: TRBV10-3; d_gene: .; j_gene: TRBJ1-5; CDR3aa: CAISEGYNQPQHF; CDR3nt: TGTGCCATCAGTGAGGGATACAATCAGCCCCAGCATTTT
v_gene: TRBV27; d_gene: .; j_gene: TRBJ2-1; CDR3aa: CASSLRTRPDEQFF; CDR3nt: TGTGCCAGCAGTTTACGGACGCGGCCGGATGAGCAGTTCTTC
v_gene: TRBV4-1; d_gene: TRBD1; j_gene: TRBJ1-2; CDR3aa: CASSPRQGADYGYTF; CDR3nt: TGCGCCAGCAGCCCCAGACAGGGGGCTGACTATGGCTACACCTTC
v_gene: TRBV6-5; d_gene: .; j_gene: TRBJ2-2; CDR3aa: CASSREGNTGELFF; CDR3nt: TGTGCCAGCAGTAGGGAAGGGAACACCGGGGAGCTGTTTTTT
v_gene: TRBV27; d_gene: TRBD1; j_gene: TRBJ1-1; CDR3aa: CASSFSMTGGVQAFF; CDR3nt: TGTGCCAGCAGCTTTTCAATGACAGGGGGCGTTCAAGCTTTCTTT
v_gene: TRBV7-8; d_gene: .; j_gene: TRBJ1-5; CDR3aa: CASSRNSNQPQHF; CDR3nt: TGTGCCAGCAGCCGAAATAGCAATCAGCCCCAGCATTTT
v_gene: TRBV4-3; d_gene: .; j_gene: TRBJ1-1; CDR3aa: CASSQERRGTEAFF; CDR3nt: TGCGCCAGCAGCCAAGAGAGGCGAGGGACTGAAGCTTTCTTT
v_gene: TRBV12-3/TRBV12-4; d_gene: .; j_gene: TRBJ1-5; CDR3aa: CASTRGADQPQHF; CDR3nt: TGTGCCAGCACCCGCGGCGCGGATCAGCCCCAGCATTTT
v_gene: TRBV13; d_gene: TRBD1; j_gene: TRBJ1-1; CDR3aa: CASSVLPDRGIDTEAFF; CDR3nt: TGTGCCAGCAGCGTCCTCCCGGACAGGGGAATTGACACTGAAGCTTTCTTT
v_gene: TRBV29-1; d_gene: .; j_gene: TRBJ2-7; CDR3aa: CSVGLQWGSYEQYF; CDR3nt: TGCAGCGTGGGCCTACAGTGGGGGTCCTACGAGCAGTACTTC
v_gene: TRBV19; d_gene: .; j_gene: TRBJ2-5; CDR3aa: CASQSGMGTQYF; CDR3nt: TGTGCCTCCCAGTCCGGGATGGGGACCCAGTACTTC
v_gene: TRBV19; d_gene: .; j_gene: TRBJ1-1; CDR3aa: CASTPGLLNTEAFF; CDR3nt: TGTGCCAGTACCCCAGGCCTCCTGAACACTGAAGCTTTCTTT
v_gene: TRBV18; d_gene: .; j_gene: TRBJ2-7; CDR3aa: CASSPGSGYEQYF; CDR3nt: TGTGCCAGCTCACCAGGAAGCGGCTACGAGCAGTACTTC
v_gene: TRBV4-3; d_gene: .; j_gene: TRBJ1-1; CDR3aa: CASSQGPRVGANTEAFF; CDR3nt: TGCGCCAGCAGCCAAGGCCCGCGGGTAGGGGCGAACACTGAAGCTTTCTTT
v_gene: TRBV27; d_gene: .; j_gene: TRBJ1-2; CDR3aa: CASSLRPNYGYTF; CDR3nt: TGTGCCAGCAGTTTAAGACCTAACTATGGCTACACCTTC
v_gene: TRBV6-5; d_gene: TRBD1; j_gene: TRBJ2-5; CDR3aa: CASSYPGTEETQYF; CDR3nt: TGTGCCAGCAGTTACCCTGGGACAGAAGAGACCCAGTACTTC
v_gene: TRBV28; d_gene: .; j_gene: TRBJ1-3; CDR3aa: CASTRSVSSGNTIYF; CDR3nt: TGTGCCAGCACCCGATCGGTTAGCTCTGGAAACACCATATATTTT
v_gene: TRBV6-5; d_gene: TRBD2; j_gene: TRBJ2-1; CDR3aa: CAAWQTSGGAYEQFF; CDR3nt: TGTGCCGCCTGGCAGACTAGCGGGGGGGCCTATGAGCAGTTCTTC
v_gene: TRBV7-3; d_gene: .; j_gene: TRBJ1-1; CDR3aa: CASSPKGGYTEAFF; CDR3nt: TGTGCCAGCAGCCCCAAGGGGGGGTACACTGAAGCTTTCTTT
v_gene: TRBV2; d_gene: TRBD1; j_gene: TRBJ1-5; CDR3aa: CASSEGSGGGNQPQHF; CDR3nt: TGTGCCAGCAGTGAAGGGTCAGGGGGAGGCAATCAGCCCCAGCATTTT
v_gene: TRBV7-9; d_gene: .; j_gene: TRBJ1-1; CDR3aa: CASSRDLLEAEAFF; CDR3nt: TGTGCCAGCAGCCGGGACCTCCTGGAAGCTGAAGCTTTCTTT